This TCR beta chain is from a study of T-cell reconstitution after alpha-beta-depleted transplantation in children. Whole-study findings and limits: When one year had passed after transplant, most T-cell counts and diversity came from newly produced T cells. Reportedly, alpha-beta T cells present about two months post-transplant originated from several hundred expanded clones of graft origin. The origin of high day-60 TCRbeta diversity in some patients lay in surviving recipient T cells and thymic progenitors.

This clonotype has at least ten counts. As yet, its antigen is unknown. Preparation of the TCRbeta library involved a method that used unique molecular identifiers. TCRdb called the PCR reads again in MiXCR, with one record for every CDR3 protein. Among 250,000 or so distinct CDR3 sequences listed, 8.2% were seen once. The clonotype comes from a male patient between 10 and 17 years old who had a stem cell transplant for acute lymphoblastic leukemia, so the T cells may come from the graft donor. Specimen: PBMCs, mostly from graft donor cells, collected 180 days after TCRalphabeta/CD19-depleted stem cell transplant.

CDR3 sequence (DNA): TGCGCCAGCAGCTTGGGTGACGTCTCTGGAAACACCATATATTTT. This codes for CASSLGDVSGNTIYF. V is TRBV5-1 and J is TRBJ1-3; D gene ambiguous. The germline V and J ends were trimmed by 0 bases and 0 bases, with 7 bases remaining between them. Germline V lookup: CDR1 SGHRS, CDR2 YFSETQ. The CDR3 sequence is 15 residues long.